This T cell receptor (beta chain) was obtained from a study of PD-1 blockade in classical Hodgkin lymphoma. Overall study results and limits: When set against healthy donors, newly diagnosed patients were reported to show lower baseline TCR diversity. Factors driving the repertoire differences, possibly disease activity or prior therapy, remain undefined. Complete responders matched newly diagnosed patients in baseline diversity.

Relapse after autologous stem cell transplantation occurred in every patient, and brentuximab vedotin exposure varied. Researchers report purifying CD4+ T cells from thawed PBMCs by magnetic negative selection. Best responses included complete response and partial response; otherwise, the best response was progressive disease. A note on this clone: Its target is not known.

Germline CDR1 is SEHNR and CDR2 is FQNEAQ (reference sequence). V was trimmed by 4 bases and J by 6 bases, leaving 19 bases between them. The CDR3 runs to 15 residues. Assay: immunoSEQ multiplex PCR; the TCRdb copy retains only in-frame clones and omits some. Among about 6,400 clones listed, about 81% were seen once. The receptor comes from a human donor with classical Hodgkin lymphoma. The chain uses TRBV7-9 and TRBJ2-7, with a weak D call TRBD2 (5 bases). This specimen consisted of CD4+ T cells from blood, obtained at baseline. Written as DNA, the CDR3 is TGTGCCAGCAGCTCGCCTCGAGGAGCGGTCGGCGAGCAGTACTTC. It encodes CASSSPRGAVGEQYF.